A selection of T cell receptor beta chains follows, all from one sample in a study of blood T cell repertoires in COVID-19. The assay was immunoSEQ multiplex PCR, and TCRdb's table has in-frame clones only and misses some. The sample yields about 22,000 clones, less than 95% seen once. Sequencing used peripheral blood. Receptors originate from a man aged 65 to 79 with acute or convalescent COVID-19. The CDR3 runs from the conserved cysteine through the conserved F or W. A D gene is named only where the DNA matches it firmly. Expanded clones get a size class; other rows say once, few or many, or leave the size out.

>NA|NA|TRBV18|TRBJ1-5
CASSPTTGAQPQHF
TGTGCCAGCTCACCAACAACAGGTGCTCAGCCCCAGCATTTT
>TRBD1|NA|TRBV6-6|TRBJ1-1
CASSYRGQGGTEAFF
TGTGCCAGCAGTTACAGGGGACAGGGGGGCACTGAAGCTTTCTTT
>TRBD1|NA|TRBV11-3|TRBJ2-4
CASSRGRENIQYF
TGTGCCAGCAGCAGGGGGCGGGAAAACATTCAGTACTTC
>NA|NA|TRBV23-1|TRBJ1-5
CASSQSQARPQHF
TGCGCCAGCAGTCAATCCCAGGCAAGGCCCCAGCATTTT
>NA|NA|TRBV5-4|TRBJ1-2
CASSLARQTHNYGYTF
TGTGCCAGCAGCCTCGCTCGGCAGACACATAACTATGGCTACACCTTC
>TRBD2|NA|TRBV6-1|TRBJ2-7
CASSVPKAGGSYEQYF
TGTGCCAGCAGTGTCCCAAAAGCGGGAGGGAGCTACGAGCAGTACTTC
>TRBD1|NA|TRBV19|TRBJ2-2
CASTLQDRVNTGELFF
TGTGCCAGTACCCTACAAGACAGGGTGAACACCGGGGAGCTGTTTTTT
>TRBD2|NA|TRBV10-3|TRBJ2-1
CAISDSGLTNNEQFF
TGTGCCATCAGTGACTCGGGACTAACCAACAATGAGCAGTTCTTC
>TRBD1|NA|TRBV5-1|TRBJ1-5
CASSLEQGARQPQHF
TGCGCCAGCAGCTTGGAACAGGGGGCGAGACAGCCCCAGCATTTT
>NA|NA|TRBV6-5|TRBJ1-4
CASRKKSELVEKLFF
TGTGCCAGCCGAAAAAAGAGCGAGCTGGTTGAAAAACTGTTTTTT
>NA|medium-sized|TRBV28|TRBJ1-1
CASSLEGRGVVRTEAFF
TGTGCCAGCAGTTTAGAGGGCAGGGGAGTCGTTAGGACTGAAGCTTTCTTT
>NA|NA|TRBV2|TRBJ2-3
CASSEGISGDTQYF
TGTGCCAGCAGTGAAGGAATTAGCGGAGATACGCAGTATTTT
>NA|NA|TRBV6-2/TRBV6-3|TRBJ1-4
CASSDAGPTNEKLFF
TGTGCCAGCAGCGACGCAGGGCCAACTAATGAAAAACTGTTTTTT
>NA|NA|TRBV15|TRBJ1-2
CATSRERGAAYGYTF
TGTGCCACCAGCAGAGAGCGCGGGGCAGCATATGGCTACACCTTC
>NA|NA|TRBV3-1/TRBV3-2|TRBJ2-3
CASSHQGRDTQYF
TGTGCCAGCAGCCACCAGGGGCGGGATACGCAGTATTTT
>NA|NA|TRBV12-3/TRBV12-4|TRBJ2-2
CASSFANTGELFF
TGTGCCAGCAGTTTCGCGAACACCGGGGAGCTGTTTTTT
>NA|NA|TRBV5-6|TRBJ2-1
CASSFRRDSTYNEQFF
TGTGCCAGCAGCTTCCGCCGGGACTCTACCTACAATGAGCAGTTCTTC
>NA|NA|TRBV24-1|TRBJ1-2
CATSSGDNYGYTF
TGTGCCACCAGCTCCGGGGATAACTATGGCTACACCTTC
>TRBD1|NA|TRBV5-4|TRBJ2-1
CASSRDSSYNEQFF
TGTGCCAGCAGTCGGGACAGCTCCTACAATGAGCAGTTCTTC
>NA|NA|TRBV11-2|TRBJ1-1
CASSLGAGNTEAFF
TGTGCCAGCAGCTTAGGCGCGGGGAACACTGAAGCTTTCTTT
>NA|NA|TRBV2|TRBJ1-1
CASTAGRVTLGTEAFF
TGTGCCAGCACTGCGGGGAGGGTGACCCTTGGCACTGAAGCTTTCTTT
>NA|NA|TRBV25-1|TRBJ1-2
CASSEAWGPGVHGYTF
TGTGCCAGCAGTGAAGCTTGGGGGCCCGGTGTCCATGGCTACACCTTC
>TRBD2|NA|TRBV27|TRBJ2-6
CATYPGTSGTGANVLTF
TGTGCCACCTACCCCGGGACTAGCGGGACTGGGGCCAACGTCCTGACTTTC
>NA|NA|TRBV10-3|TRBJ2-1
CAISESTSPRGEQFF
TGTGCCATCAGTGAGTCAACTAGTCCCCGGGGTGAGCAGTTCTTC
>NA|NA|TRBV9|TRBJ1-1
CASSVAVNTEAFF
TGTGCCAGCAGCGTGGCAGTGAACACTGAAGCTTTCTTT
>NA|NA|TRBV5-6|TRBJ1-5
CASSFRGLSFSNQPQHF
TGTGCCAGCAGCTTCCGCGGACTATCTTTTAGCAATCAGCCCCAGCATTTT
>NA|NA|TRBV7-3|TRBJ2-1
CASADTYRDEQFF
TGTGCCAGCGCCGACACCTACAGGGATGAGCAGTTCTTC